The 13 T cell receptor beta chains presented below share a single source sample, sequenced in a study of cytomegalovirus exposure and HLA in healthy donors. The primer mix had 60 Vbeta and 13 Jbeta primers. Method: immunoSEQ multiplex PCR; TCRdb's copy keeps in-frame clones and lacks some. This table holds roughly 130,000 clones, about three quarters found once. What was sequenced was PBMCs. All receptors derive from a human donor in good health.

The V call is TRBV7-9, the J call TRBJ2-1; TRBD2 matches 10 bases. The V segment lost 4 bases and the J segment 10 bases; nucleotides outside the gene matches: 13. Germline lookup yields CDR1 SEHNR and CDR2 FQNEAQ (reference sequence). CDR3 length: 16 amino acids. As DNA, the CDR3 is TGTGCCAGCAGCTCCCCGGAGCGGGGGGGCCAAGGGGAGCAGTTCTTC. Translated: CASSSPERGGQGEQFF. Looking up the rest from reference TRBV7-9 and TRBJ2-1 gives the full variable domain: DTGVSQNPRHKITKRGQNVTFRCDPISEHNRLYWYRQTLGQGPEFLTYFQNEAQLEKSRLLSDRFSAERPKGSFSTLEIQRTEQGDSAMYLCASSSPERGGQGEQFFGPGTRLTVL.

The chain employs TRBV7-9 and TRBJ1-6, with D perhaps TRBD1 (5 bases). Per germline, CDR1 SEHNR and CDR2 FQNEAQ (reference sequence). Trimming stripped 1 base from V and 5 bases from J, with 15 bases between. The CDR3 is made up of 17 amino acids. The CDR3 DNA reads TGTGCCAGCAGCTTAGTCGGAGGGGCCGGGCATAATTCACCCCTCCACTTT. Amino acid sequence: CASSLVGGAGHNSPLHF. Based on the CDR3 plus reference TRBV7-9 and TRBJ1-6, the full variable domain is DTGVSQNPRHKITKRGQNVTFRCDPISEHNRLYWYRQTLGQGPEFLTYFQNEAQLEKSRLLSDRFSAERPKGSFSTLEIQRTEQGDSAMYLCASSLVGGAGHNSPLHFGNGTRLTVT.

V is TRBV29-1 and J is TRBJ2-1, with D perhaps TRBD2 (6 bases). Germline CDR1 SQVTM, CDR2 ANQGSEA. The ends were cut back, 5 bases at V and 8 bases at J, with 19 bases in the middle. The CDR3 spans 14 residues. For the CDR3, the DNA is TGCAGCGTTCCTATTTTCGGGAGTATATATGAGCAGTTCTTC. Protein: CSVPIFGSIYEQFF.

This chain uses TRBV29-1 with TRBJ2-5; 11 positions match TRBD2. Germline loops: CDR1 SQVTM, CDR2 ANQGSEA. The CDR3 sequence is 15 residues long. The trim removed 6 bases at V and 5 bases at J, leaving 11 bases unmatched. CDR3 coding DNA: TGCAGCGTCCCCGGAACTAGCGGGGGAGTGGAGACCCAGTACTTC. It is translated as CSVPGTSGGVETQYF.

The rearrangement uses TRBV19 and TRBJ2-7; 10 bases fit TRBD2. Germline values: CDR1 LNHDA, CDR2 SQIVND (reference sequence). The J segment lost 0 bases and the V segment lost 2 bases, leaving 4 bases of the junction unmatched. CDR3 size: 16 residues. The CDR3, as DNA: TGTGCCAGTAGTATAATGGCTAGCGGGGGCTCCTACGAGCAGTACTTC. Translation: CASSIMASGGSYEQYF.

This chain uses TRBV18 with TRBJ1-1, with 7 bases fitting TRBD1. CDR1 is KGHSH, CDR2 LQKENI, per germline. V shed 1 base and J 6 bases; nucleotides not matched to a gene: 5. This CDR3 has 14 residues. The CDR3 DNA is TGTGCCAGCTCACCACGACAGGGTTCCCCTGAAGCTTTCTTT. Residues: CASSPRQGSPEAFF. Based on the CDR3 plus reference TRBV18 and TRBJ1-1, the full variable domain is NAGVMQNPRHLVRRRGQEARLRCSPMKGHSHVYWYRQLPEEGLKFMVYLQKENIIDESGMPKERFSAEFPKEGPSILRIQQVVRGDSAAYFCASSPRQGSPEAFFGQGTRLTVV.

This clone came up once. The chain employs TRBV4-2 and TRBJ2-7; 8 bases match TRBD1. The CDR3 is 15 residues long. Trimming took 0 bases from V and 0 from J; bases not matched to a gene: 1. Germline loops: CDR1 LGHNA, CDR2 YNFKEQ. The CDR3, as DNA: TGTGCCAGCAGCCAAGAGACAGGGGTCTCCTACGAGCAGTACTTC. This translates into CASSQETGVSYEQYF.

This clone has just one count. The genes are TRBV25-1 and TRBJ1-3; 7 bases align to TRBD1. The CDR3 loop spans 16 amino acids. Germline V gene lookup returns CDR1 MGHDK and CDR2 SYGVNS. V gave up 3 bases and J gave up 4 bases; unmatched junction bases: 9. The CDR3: CASSDPRGIGGNTIYF. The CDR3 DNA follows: TGTGCCAGCAGTGACCCCAGGGGGATCGGAGGAAACACCATATATTTT.

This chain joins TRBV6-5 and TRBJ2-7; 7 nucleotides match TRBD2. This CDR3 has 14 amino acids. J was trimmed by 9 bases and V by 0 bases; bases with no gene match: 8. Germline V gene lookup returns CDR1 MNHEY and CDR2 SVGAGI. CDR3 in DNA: TGTGCCAGCAGTTACTCGATTGATGGCGGGGGGCAGTACTTC. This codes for CASSYSIDGGGQYF.

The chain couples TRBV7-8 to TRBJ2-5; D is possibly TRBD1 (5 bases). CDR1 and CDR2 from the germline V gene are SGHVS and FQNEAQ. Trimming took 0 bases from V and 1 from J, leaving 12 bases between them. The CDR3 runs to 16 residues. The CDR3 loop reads CASSLAWGRGQETQYF. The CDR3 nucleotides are TGTGCCAGCAGCTTAGCATGGGGTAGGGGCCAAGAGACCCAGTACTTC.

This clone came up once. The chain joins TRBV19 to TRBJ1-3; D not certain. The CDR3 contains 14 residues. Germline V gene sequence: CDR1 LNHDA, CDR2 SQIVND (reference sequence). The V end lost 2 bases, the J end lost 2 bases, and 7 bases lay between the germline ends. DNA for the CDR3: TGTGCCAGTAGTATAAAGAGTACTGGAAACACCATATATTTT. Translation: CASSIKSTGNTIYF. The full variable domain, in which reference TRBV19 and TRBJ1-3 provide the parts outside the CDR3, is DGGITQSPKYLFRKEGQNVTLSCEQNLNHDAMYWYRQDPGQGLRLIYYSQIVNDFQKGDIAEGYSVSREKKESFPLTVTSAQKNPTAFYLCASSIKSTGNTIYFGEGSWLTVV.

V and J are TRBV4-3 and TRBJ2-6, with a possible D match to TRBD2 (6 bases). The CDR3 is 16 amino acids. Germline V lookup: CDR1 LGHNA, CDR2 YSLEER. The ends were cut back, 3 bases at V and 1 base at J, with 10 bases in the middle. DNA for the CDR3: TGCGCCAGCAGCCAGTTAGCGGAGTCTGGGGCCAACGTCCTGACTTTC. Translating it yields CASSQLAESGANVLTF.

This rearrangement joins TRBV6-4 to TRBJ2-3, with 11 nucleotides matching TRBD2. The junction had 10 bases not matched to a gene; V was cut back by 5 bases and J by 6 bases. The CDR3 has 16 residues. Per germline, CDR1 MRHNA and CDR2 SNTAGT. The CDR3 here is CASSLSGTSGWDTQYF. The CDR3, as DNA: TGTGCCAGCAGTCTCTCCGGGACTAGCGGTTGGGATACGCAGTATTTT.